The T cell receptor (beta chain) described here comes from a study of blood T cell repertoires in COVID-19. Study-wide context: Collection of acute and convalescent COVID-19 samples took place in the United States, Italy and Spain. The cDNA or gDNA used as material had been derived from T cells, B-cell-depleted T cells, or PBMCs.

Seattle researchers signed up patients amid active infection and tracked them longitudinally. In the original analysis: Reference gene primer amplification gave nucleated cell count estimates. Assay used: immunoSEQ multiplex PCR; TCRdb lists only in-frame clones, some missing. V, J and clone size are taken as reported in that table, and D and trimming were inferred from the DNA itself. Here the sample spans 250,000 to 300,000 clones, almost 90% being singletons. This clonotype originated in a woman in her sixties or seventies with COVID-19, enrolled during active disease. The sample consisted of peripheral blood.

The CDR3 DNA follows: TGTGCCAGCGGTGGGACTAGCTGGAATGAGCAGTTCTTC. This translates into CASGGTSWNEQFF. The chain combines TRBV27 with TRBJ2-1; 9 nucleotides align to TRBD2. The CDR3 has 13 amino acids. Germline-derived CDR1 and CDR2 are MNHEY and SMNVEV (reference sequence). V gave up 8 bases and J gave up 7 bases; unmatched junction bases: 6.